Following are 27 T cell receptor beta chains from one sample sequenced in a study of T cell responses to AZD1222 COVID-19 vaccine. Measured with immunoSEQ multiplex PCR; TCRdb has only the in-frame clones, and not every one. Of about 180,000 clones in the sample, 75% to 90% were seen once. Sequencing used peripheral blood, obtained on day 0 of AZD1222 vaccination. The origin of the receptors is an adult in good health.

This clone was detected only a few times. The CDR3 sequence is CASSSQGPFEKLFF. The CDR3 DNA is TGTGCCAGCAGCTCACAGGGGCCCTTTGAAAAACTGTTTTTT. J is TRBJ1-4 and V is TRBV5-6; 7 bases agree with TRBD1. This CDR3 contains 14 residues. Germline trimming cut 3 bases from V and 7 bases from J; bases unmatched to any gene: 6. Germline CDR1 and CDR2: SGHDT and YYEEEE.

The chain carries TRBV19 and TRBJ1-5, with TRBD1 matching over 7 bases. The germline V gene has CDR1 LNHDA and CDR2 SQIVND (reference sequence). The CDR3 has 14 amino acids. J gave up 4 bases and V 8 bases, and 8 bases lay outside the gene matches. Here the CDR3 reads CASGGLQGNQPQHF. CDR3 DNA: TGTGCCAGTGGGGGTTTACAGGGGAATCAGCCCCAGCATTTT.

In its sample, this clone was seen once. The chain recombines TRBV20-1 with TRBJ1-2; D is uncertain. The germline V gene has CDR1 DFQATT and CDR2 SNEGSKA (reference sequence). This CDR3 contains 11 residues. V was clipped by 5 bases and J by 4 bases, with 8 bases between them. The CDR3 sequence: CSAPGIYGYTF. The CDR3 DNA is TGCAGTGCTCCCGGGATCTATGGCTACACCTTC.

In this sample, this clone turned up a few times. CDR3 in amino acids: CASTIDRGLTEAFF. The CDR3, as DNA: TGTGCCAGCACGATAGACAGGGGGCTCACTGAAGCTTTCTTT. The chain uses TRBV28 and TRBJ1-1; TRBD1 matches at 10 bases. CDR1 and CDR2 from the germline V gene are MDHEN and SYDVKM. J was trimmed by 4 bases and V by 7 bases; bases with no gene match: 6. This CDR3 spans 14 amino acids.

The chain combines TRBV28 with TRBJ2-3; 8 positions agree with TRBD2. V shed 4 bases, J shed 4 bases, and the junction held 7 bases outside the gene matches. The CDR3 is 15 residues long. The germline V gene encodes CDR1 MDHEN and CDR2 SYDVKM. CDR3 residues: CASSSPGGGSDTQYF. The CDR3 DNA follows: TGTGCCAGCAGTTCCCCCGGGGGGGGGTCAGATACGCAGTATTTT.

The rearrangement uses TRBV12-5 and TRBJ2-1; TRBD2 matches 14 bases. The CDR3 extends over 17 amino acids. Per germline, CDR1 LGHNT and CDR2 FRNRAP. Unmatched junction bases numbered 11, after V lost 6 bases and J lost 7 bases. CDR3 residues: CASGKPGLAGVRNEQFF. CDR3 DNA sequence: TGTGCTAGTGGAAAACCGGGACTAGCGGGAGTACGAAATGAGCAGTTCTTC.

V usage is TRBV7-3 and J usage is TRBJ2-1; 7 bases agree with TRBD2. V trimming: 4 bases; J trimming: 10 bases; junction bases outside the gene matches: 10. Germline V CDR1 and CDR2: SGHTA, FQGTGA. The length of the CDR3 is 14 residues. CDR3 sequence (DNA): TGTGCCAGCAGCTCCGGGACTACCGGGGCAGAGCAGTTCTTC. This encodes CASSSGTTGAEQFF.

This chain uses TRBV7-2 with TRBJ2-7; TRBD1 might be the D (6 bases). V was pared by 5 bases and J by 2 bases, with 13 bases between. The CDR3 sequence is 14 residues long. CDR1 is SGHTA, CDR2 FQGNSA, per germline. CDR3 sequence: CASSPGDGAYEQYF. In nucleotides, the CDR3 is TGTGCCAGCAGCCCAGGGGACGGTGCCTACGAGCAGTACTTC.

The genes are TRBV7-9 and TRBJ2-7, with a possible D match to TRBD1 (5 bases). The CDR3 is made up of 15 amino acids. Trimming left V 5 bases short and J 0 bases short, with 14 bases between. Germline V gene sequence: CDR1 SEHNR, CDR2 FQNEAQ (reference sequence). CDR3 DNA sequence: TGTGCCAGCAGCCCCGACAGCTACTACTCCTACGAGCAGTACTTC. Translation: CASSPDSYYSYEQYF.

V is TRBV6-5 and J is TRBJ2-2; 8 bases fit TRBD2. V gave up 8 bases and J gave up 1 base; unmatched junction bases: 3. CDR3 length: 14 residues. In germline, CDR1 is MNHEY, CDR2 SVGAGI. CDR3 sequence reads: CASATSGNTGELFF. In nucleotides, the CDR3 is TGTGCCAGCGCTACTAGCGGGAACACCGGGGAGCTGTTTTTT.

The V gene is TRBV28, the J gene TRBJ2-2, with TRBD1 identical over 8 bases. This CDR3 comprises 15 residues. Unmatched junction bases numbered 9, after V lost 5 bases and J lost 7 bases. Germline V CDR1 and CDR2: MDHEN, SYDVKM. The CDR3 DNA sequence: TGTGCCAGCAGTGTGAGGACAGGGTTTAACGGGGAGCTGTTTTTT. It yields the protein CASSVRTGFNGELFF. Using reference TRBV28 and TRBJ2-2 for the parts outside the CDR3, the full variable domain is DVKVTQSSRYLVKRTGEKVFLECVQDMDHENMFWYRQDPGLGLRLIYFSYDVKMKEKGDIPEGYSVSREKKERFSLILESASTNQTSMYLCASSVRTGFNGELFFGEGSRLTVL.

The chain links TRBV14 to TRBJ2-1; tentatively, D is TRBD1 or TRBD2 (5 bases each). The V gene lost 1 base and the J gene lost 2 bases, with 15 bases spanning the gap. The CDR3 covers 17 residues. Germline V gene lookup returns CDR1 SGHDN and CDR2 FVKESK. The CDR3 loop is CASSQVGGGVAYNEQFF. CDR3 DNA sequence: TGTGCCAGCAGCCAAGTTGGTGGGGGAGTGGCCTACAATGAGCAGTTCTTC.

The rearrangement uses TRBV7-6 and TRBJ2-3; D is ambiguous. The CDR3 runs to 13 residues. Germline V CDR1 and CDR2: SGHVS, FNYEAQ. Deletions cut 5 bases from V and 4 bases from J, with 10 bases between. As DNA, the CDR3 is TGTGCCAGCAGCCAAATGAACCCAGATACGCAGTATTTT. Translating it yields CASSQMNPDTQYF.

This clone was seen more than once but under ten times. The rearrangement uses TRBV4-2 and TRBJ2-7, with TRBD2 matching 7 bases. CDR3 length: 15 residues. In germline, CDR1 is LGHNA, CDR2 YNFKEQ. The J segment lost 5 bases and the V segment lost 4 bases, leaving 11 bases of the junction unmatched. The DNA of the CDR3 is TGTGCCAGCAGCCTCCGGGAGCGGGATAACCACGAGCAGTACTTC. It translates to CASSLRERDNHEQYF.

V usage is TRBV25-1 and J usage is TRBJ2-7; unclear D gene. CDR1 MGHDK and CDR2 SYGVNS come from the germline V gene. CDR3 size: 16 residues. V lost 5 bases and J lost 0, with 17 bases in between. The CDR3 sequence: CASSPETPSSSYEQYF. The CDR3 nucleotides are TGTGCCAGCAGTCCCGAAACTCCCTCGAGCTCCTACGAGCAGTACTTC.

The chain recombines TRBV5-6 with TRBJ2-5, with D perhaps matching TRBD2 (7 bases). V gave up 0 bases and J gave up 7 bases, with 10 bases separating them. Germline V gene lookup returns CDR1 SGHDT and CDR2 YYEEEE. The CDR3 runs to 13 residues. CDR3 DNA: TGTGCCAGCAGCTTGGTGGGGGGGCGGACCCAGTACTTC. This encodes CASSLVGGRTQYF.

The genes are TRBV19 and TRBJ1-1; no definite D call. Germline CDR1 reads LNHDA; CDR2 reads SQIVND (reference sequence). V was trimmed by 5 bases and J by 0 bases, leaving 10 bases between them. CDR3 length: 14 residues. The CDR3 protein is CASSAEGMNTEAFF. The DNA of the CDR3 is TGTGCCAGTAGTGCTGAGGGTATGAACACTGAAGCTTTCTTT. The full variable domain, its missing parts supplied by reference TRBV19 and TRBJ1-1, is DGGITQSPKYLFRKEGQNVTLSCEQNLNHDAMYWYRQDPGQGLRLIYYSQIVNDFQKGDIAEGYSVSREKKESFPLTVTSAQKNPTAFYLCASSAEGMNTEAFFGQGTRLTVV.

The chain joins TRBV10-3 to TRBJ2-3; 8 nucleotides line up with TRBD2. Germline V CDR1 and CDR2: ENHRY, SYGVKD. V was pared by 4 bases and J by 4 bases, with 7 bases of the junction left unmatched. The CDR3 spans 15 residues. The CDR3 coding sequence is TGTGCCATCAGTGGTGACGGGAGGGCCGCAGATACGCAGTATTTT. Protein sequence: CAISGDGRAADTQYF.

The J gene is TRBJ2-1, the V gene TRBV6-2 or TRBV6-3, with D unclear. The CDR3 loop spans 13 amino acids. The germline V gene encodes CDR1 MNHEY and CDR2 SVGEGT. Deletions cut 5 bases from V and 1 base from J, with 6 bases between. DNA of the CDR3: TGTGCCAGCAGTAGGCAATCCTACAATGAGCAGTTCTTC. Its translation: CASSRQSYNEQFF.

This clone was observed a handful of times. The rearrangement links TRBV7-2 to TRBJ2-7, with 8 bases identical to TRBD1. With V trimmed by 7 bases and J by 2 bases, 7 bases remained unmatched. Per the germline V gene, CDR1 is SGHTA and CDR2 is FQGNSA. The CDR3 length is 14 residues. This chain's CDR3 is CASNDRGLPYEQYF. For the CDR3, the DNA is TGTGCCAGCAACGACAGGGGTCTTCCCTACGAGCAGTACTTC.

The CDR3, as DNA: TGTGCCAGCAGCGCGCGGGGGACATCGAACACCGGGGAGCTGTTTTTT. This sequence encodes CASSARGTSNTGELFF. The V gene is TRBV9, the J gene TRBJ2-2; tentatively, D is TRBD2 (7 bases). V gave up 3 bases and J gave up 0 bases, with 12 bases separating them. The germline gives CDR1 SGDLS, CDR2 YYNGEE. This CDR3 has 16 amino acids.

This sequence joins TRBV3-1 (or the pseudogene TRBV3-2) and TRBJ1-2; 9 bases match TRBD1. This CDR3 spans 12 amino acids. Germline loops: CDR1 LGHDT, CDR2 YNNKEL (reference sequence). J was trimmed by 6 bases and V by 8 bases; bases with no gene match: 4. For the CDR3, the DNA is TGTGCCAGCGTGGGACAGGGCGATGGCTACACCTTC. Protein: CASVGQGDGYTF.

The CDR3 spells CASSFREPVFYGYTF. CDR3 sequence (DNA): TGTGCCAGCAGCTTCAGGGAGCCTGTTTTCTATGGCTACACCTTC. V is TRBV5-8 and J is TRBJ1-2; D might be TRBD1 (5 bases). Germline loops: CDR1 SGHTS, CDR2 YDEGEE. The V end was cut by 2 bases, the J end by 4 bases, with 15 bases between. This CDR3 has 15 residues.

The rearrangement uses TRBV5-5 and TRBJ1-1; D is unresolved. CDR1 and CDR2 (germline): SGHKS, YYEKEE (reference sequence). V was clipped by 2 bases and J by 2 bases, with 7 bases between them. This CDR3 is 13 amino acids long. This CDR3 is CASSFFFNTEAFF. The CDR3 DNA sequence: TGTGCCAGCAGCTTTTTCTTCAACACTGAAGCTTTCTTT.

A note on this clone: The sample carries other DNA sequences with the same CDR3. The V gene is TRBV5-1, the J gene TRBJ2-7; D ambiguous. The germline V gene has CDR1 SGHRS and CDR2 YFSETQ. This CDR3 spans 13 amino acids. With 0 bases removed from V and 4 bases from J, the gap between germline ends came to 8 bases. CDR3 in DNA: TGCGCCAGCAGCTTGGCCCGACGGTACGAGCAGTACTTC. Amino acids: CASSLARRYEQYF.

The chain uses TRBV27 and TRBJ1-3; TRBD1 agrees at 8 bases. This CDR3 comprises 15 residues. J gave up 3 bases and V 6 bases, and 7 bases lay outside the gene matches. The germline gives CDR1 MNHEY, CDR2 SMNVEV (reference sequence). This CDR3 is CASSRTGTDGNTIYF. The CDR3 nucleotides are TGTGCCAGCAGCCGGACAGGGACAGATGGAAACACCATATATTTT.

V is TRBV5-4 and J is TRBJ2-1; 8 bases match TRBD2. From germline, CDR1 is SGHNT and CDR2 YYREEE (reference sequence). The CDR3 covers 14 residues. Losses at the gene ends were 6 bases for V and 7 bases for J; bases not matched to a gene: 9. CDR3 sequence: CASTRQREMNEQFF. CDR3 in DNA: TGTGCCAGCACCCGACAGCGGGAGATGAATGAGCAGTTCTTC.